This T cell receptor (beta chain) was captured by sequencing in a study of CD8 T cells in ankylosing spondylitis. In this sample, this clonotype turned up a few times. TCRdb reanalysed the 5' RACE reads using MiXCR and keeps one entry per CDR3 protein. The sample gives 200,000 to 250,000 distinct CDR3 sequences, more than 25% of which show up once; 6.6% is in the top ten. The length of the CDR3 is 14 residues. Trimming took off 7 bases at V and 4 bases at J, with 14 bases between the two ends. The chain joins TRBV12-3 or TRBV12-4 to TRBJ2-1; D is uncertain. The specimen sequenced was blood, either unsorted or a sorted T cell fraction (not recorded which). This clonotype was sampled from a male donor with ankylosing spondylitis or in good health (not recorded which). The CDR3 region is CASITSWGYNEQFF. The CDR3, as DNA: TGTGCCAGCATCACATCGTGGGGATACAATGAGCAGTTCTTC.